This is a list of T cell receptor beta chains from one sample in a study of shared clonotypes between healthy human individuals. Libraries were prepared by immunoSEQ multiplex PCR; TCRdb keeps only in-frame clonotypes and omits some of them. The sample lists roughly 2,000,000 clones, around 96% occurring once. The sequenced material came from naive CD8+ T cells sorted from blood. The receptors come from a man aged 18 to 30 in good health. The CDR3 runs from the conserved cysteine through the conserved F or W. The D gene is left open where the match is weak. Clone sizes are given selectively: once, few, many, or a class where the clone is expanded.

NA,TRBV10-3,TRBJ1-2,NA,CAISEFGRGANGYTF,TGTGCCATCAGTGAGTTCGGCAGGGGCGCGAATGGCTACACCTTC
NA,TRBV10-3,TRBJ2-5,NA,CAISEEGGRETQYF,TGTGCCATCAGTGAAGAAGGGGGTAGAGAGACCCAGTACTTC
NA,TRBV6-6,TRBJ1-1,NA,CASSYSRTEAFF,TGTGCCAGCAGTTACTCTAGGACTGAAGCTTTCTTT
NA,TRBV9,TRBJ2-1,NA,CASSPEANEQFF,TGTGCCAGCAGCCCGGAGGCGAATGAGCAGTTCTTC
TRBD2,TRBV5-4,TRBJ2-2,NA,CASSVTPGLAGLPELFF,TGTGCCAGCAGCGTCACACCGGGACTAGCGGGACTACCGGAGCTGTTTTTT
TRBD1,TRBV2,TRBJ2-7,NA,CASIPGQVTTVYSYEQYF,TGTGCCAGCATTCCGGGACAGGTTACTACCGTATACTCCTACGAGCAGTACTTC
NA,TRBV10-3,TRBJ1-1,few,CAISDVEEAFF,TGTGCCATCAGTGATGTGGAAGAAGCTTTCTTT
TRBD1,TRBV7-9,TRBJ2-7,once,CASSLFRDRGLNEQYF,TGTGCCAGCAGCTTATTCCGGGACAGGGGGCTGAACGAGCAGTACTTC
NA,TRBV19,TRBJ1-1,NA,CASSISGGAFF,TGTGCCAGTAGTATTTCGGGGGGAGCTTTCTTT
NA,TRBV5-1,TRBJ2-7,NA,CASSLELAYEQYF,TGCGCCAGCAGCTTGGAACTGGCCTACGAGCAGTACTTC
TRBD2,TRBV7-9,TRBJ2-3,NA,CASSPKREGRVYF,TGTGCCAGCAGCCCAAAGAGGGAGGGCCGGGTGTATTTT
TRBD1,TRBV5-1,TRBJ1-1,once,CASSGDRGDTEAFF,TGCGCCAGCAGCGGGGACAGGGGAGACACTGAAGCTTTCTTT
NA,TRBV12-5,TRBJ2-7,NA,CASGLGTATYEQYF,TGTGCTAGTGGTTTGGGGACAGCCACCTACGAGCAGTACTTC
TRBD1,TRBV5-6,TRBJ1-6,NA,CASSLSWGRDSNSPLHF,TGTGCCAGCAGCTTGTCTTGGGGCCGGGACAGCAATTCACCCCTCCACTTT
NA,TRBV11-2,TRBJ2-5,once,CASSLDLGEETQYF,TGTGCCAGCAGCTTAGATCTGGGAGAGGAGACCCAGTACTTC
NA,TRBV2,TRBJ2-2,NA,CASSEEWGRDTGELFF,TGTGCCAGCAGTGAGGAGTGGGGCAGAGACACCGGGGAGCTGTTTTTT
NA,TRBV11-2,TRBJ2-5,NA,CASSLFQGEETQYF,TGTGCCAGCAGCTTATTCCAGGGCGAAGAGACCCAGTACTTC
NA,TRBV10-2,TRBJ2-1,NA,CASRAGGVYNEQFF,TGCGCCAGCAGGGCAGGGGGGGTCTACAATGAGCAGTTCTTC
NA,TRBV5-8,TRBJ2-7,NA,CASSLRIYEQYF,TGTGCCAGCAGCTTGAGGATCTACGAGCAGTACTTC
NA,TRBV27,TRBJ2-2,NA,CASNRANTGELFF,TGTGCCAGCAACAGGGCGAACACCGGGGAGCTGTTTTTT
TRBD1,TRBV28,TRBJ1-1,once,CASSLRGPVEAFF,TGTGCCAGCAGTTTAAGGGGGCCAGTTGAAGCTTTCTTT
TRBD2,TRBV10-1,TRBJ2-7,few,CASSEGLGTYEQYF,TGCGCCAGCAGTGAAGGACTAGGAACCTACGAGCAGTACTTC
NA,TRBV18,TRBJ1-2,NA,CASSPPGEGVEGYTF,TGTGCCAGCTCACCACCGGGTGAGGGAGTTGAAGGCTACACCTTC
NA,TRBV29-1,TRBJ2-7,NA,CSAGTTEAYEQYF,TGCAGCGCTGGGACGACGGAAGCCTACGAGCAGTACTTC
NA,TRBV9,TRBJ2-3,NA,CASSVAGASTDTQYF,TGTGCCAGCAGCGTAGCGGGGGCAAGCACAGATACGCAGTATTTT
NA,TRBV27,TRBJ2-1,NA,CASSSGHNEQFF,TGTGCCAGCAGTTCGGGCCACAATGAGCAGTTCTTC
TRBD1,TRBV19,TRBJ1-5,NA,CASSAGQRIAGNQPQHF,TGTGCCAGTAGTGCGGGACAGCGCATCGCTGGCAATCAGCCCCAGCATTTT
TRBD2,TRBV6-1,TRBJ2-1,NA,CASTPFSGGLNEQFF,TGTGCCAGCACCCCCTTTAGCGGGGGCCTGAATGAGCAGTTCTTC
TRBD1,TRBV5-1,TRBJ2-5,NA,CASSDLGQGAEETQYF,TGCGCCAGCAGCGACCTGGGACAGGGGGCTGAAGAGACCCAGTACTTC
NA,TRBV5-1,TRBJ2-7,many,CASSLAEEQYF,TGCGCCAGCAGCTTGGCTGAGGAGCAGTACTTC
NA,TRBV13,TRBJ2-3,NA,CASSLIQGADTQYF,TGTGCCAGCAGCTTGATTCAGGGTGCAGATACGCAGTATTTT
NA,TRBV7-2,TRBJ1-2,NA,CASSQDSLVNYGYTF,TGTGCCAGCAGCCAGGACAGCTTAGTTAACTATGGCTACACCTTC
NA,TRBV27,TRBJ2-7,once,CASSLRGSYEQYF,TGTGCCAGCAGCCTCAGGGGTTCCTACGAGCAGTACTTC
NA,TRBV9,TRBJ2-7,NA,CASSVDGSYEQYF,TGTGCCAGCAGCGTAGACGGCAGCTACGAGCAGTACTTC
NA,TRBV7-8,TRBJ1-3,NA,CASSLAGGNTIYF,TGTGCCAGCAGCTTAGCGGGCGGAAACACCATATATTTT
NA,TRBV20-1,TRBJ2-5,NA,CSAGQETQYF,TGCAGTGCAGGGCAAGAGACCCAGTACTTC
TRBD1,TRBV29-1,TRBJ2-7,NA,CSVEDGTGSYEQYF,TGCAGCGTTGAAGATGGGACAGGCTCCTACGAGCAGTACTTC
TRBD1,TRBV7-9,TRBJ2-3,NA,CASSLLWDRDLPGTQYF,TGTGCCAGCAGCTTATTGTGGGACAGGGATCTCCCGGGGACGCAGTATTTT
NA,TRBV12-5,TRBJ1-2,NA,CASGLGPTYGYTF,TGTGCTAGTGGTCTCGGGCCAACCTATGGCTACACCTTC
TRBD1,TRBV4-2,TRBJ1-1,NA,CASSQDQGEKNTEAFF,TGTGCCAGCAGCCAAGATCAGGGGGAAAAGAACACTGAAGCTTTCTTT
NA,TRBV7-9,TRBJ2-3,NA,CASSSMTVSTDTQYF,TGTGCCAGCAGTTCAATGACAGTAAGCACAGATACGCAGTATTTT
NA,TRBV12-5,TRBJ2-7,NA,CASGLVPAPDALGYEQYF,TGTGCTAGTGGTTTGGTACCAGCCCCGGATGCCTTGGGATACGAGCAGTACTTC
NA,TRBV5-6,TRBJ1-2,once,CASSLEAGTGYTF,TGTGCCAGCAGCTTGGAGGCAGGGACGGGCTACACCTTC
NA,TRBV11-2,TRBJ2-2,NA,CASSLDGGIYTGELFF,TGTGCCAGCAGCTTAGACGGGGGCATCTACACCGGGGAGCTGTTTTTT
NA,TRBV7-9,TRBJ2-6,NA,CASSFLGGSSSGANVLTF,TGTGCCAGCAGCTTTTTGGGGGGTAGTAGCTCTGGGGCCAACGTCCTGACTTTC
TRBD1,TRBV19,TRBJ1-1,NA,CASSIDPTGGRTEAFF,TGTGCCAGTAGTATCGATCCGACAGGGGGGAGGACTGAAGCTTTCTTT
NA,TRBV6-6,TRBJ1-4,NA,CASSLQPNEKLFF,TGTGCCAGCAGTCTACAGCCTAATGAAAAACTGTTTTTT